This T cell receptor (beta chain) was sequenced for a study of cytomegalovirus exposure and HLA in healthy donors listed by TCRdb under 2017. Regarding the study in general: An earlier analysis of 587 of the donors reported approximately 290 Gb of sequence data and 100 million to 130 million unique TCR beta sequences from 190 million or so T cells. Donor age, sex, ethnicity and CMV serostatus were compiled together with the repertoire data. Four to six DR-DQ haplotypes were handled as single units for association and clustering, since linkage in the cohort was strong. To decide whether each TCR beta V gene segment behaved as functional or pseudogenic, an earlier analysis of some 600 of the donors relied on high-throughput TCR beta sequencing. Typing coverage varied by locus: roughly 620-630 donors for A, B, C, DRB1 and DQB1; approximately 500 for DQA1; about 590 for DPA1; 450 to 480 for DPB1. An early release covering over 500 HLA-typed donors comprised 250 to 350 gigabases of sequencing data and around 86 million unique TCR sequences. Every repertoire in the discovery cohort had been generated on one and the same sequencing platform. On average, around 230,000 unique TCR beta nucleotide sequences were sequenced per donor among some 430 genotyped donors of the cohort, with roughly 18% of those sequences being non-productive. In the later analysis, no new phenotypic data were used to find candidate immune exposures; instead, reliance was placed on TCR beta sequences and their occurrence across donors. HLA typing included class I and class II loci at four-digit resolution. Besides the first cohort of 666 subjects, a separate validation cohort made up of roughly 120 different subjects was used. A later analysis re-analyzed previously published TCR beta repertoires from 666 donors and added high-resolution HLA genotyping to study TCR occurrence patterns. A later genetic analysis used genome-wide SNP genotypes for 398 of the 666 donors, treating that subset as a discovery cohort. The study aimed to test whether cataloging public T cell receptors could reveal signatures of past pathogen exposure. The study used immunosequencing to profile the T cell repertoires of approximately 650 subjects and linked those repertoires to cytomegalovirus serostatus. Of the 398 genotyped donors, over 80% were placed in the genetic ancestry cluster associated with self-reported Caucasian donors. To predict cytomegalovirus infection status, the study combined high-throughput TCR immunosequencing, statistical association of individual TCRs with disease status, and machine learning.

The cohort was made up of approximately 700 healthy bone marrow donors. At the time of sampling, all cohort members were nominally healthy, though unrecorded immune exposures were likely present. The donor was CMV seronegative and belonged to the group of 380 or so seronegative cohort members. A peripheral blood sample was provided by each donor, and peripheral blood mononuclear cells were used for TCR beta sequencing. Genomic DNA was extracted from the blood cell samples with the Qiagen DNeasy Blood Extraction Kit. Overall study outcomes, separate from this receptor: Because counts were too low, about 18 rarely observed V segments, including chromosome 9 orphons, were left out of the earlier analysis of 500 to 650 of the donors. Because the 87-base-pair reads could not distinguish some IMGT-functional V segments, including TRBV6-2 and TRBV6-3, those segments were excluded. The presence/absence analyses assumed that sequencing depth was roughly uniform across donors, and that assumption may not be true. Correlated functional status among segregating V segments might be attributable to linkage disequilibrium, but an unknown experimental factor could not be ruled out. Compared with the approximately 600-donor mean, donors in an Asian-associated ancestry cluster had fewer N-insertions in productive TCRs, according to a later genetic analysis. In a later genetic analysis, a missense DCLRE1C variant was associated with V-gene and J-gene trimming of TCR beta chains, and the association was replicated in an independent cohort. Specific HLA alleles were associated with more than 15,000 TCR beta sequences at a false discovery rate of 0.05 in a later analysis. Across donors, most TCR sequences were observed very rarely, whereas some public TCRs were present in many individuals. A later analysis found that most CMV-associated TCR beta chains appeared HLA-restricted, with HLA associations seemingly driven largely by CMV exposure. Three of the identified cytomegalovirus-associated TCR beta chains were confirmed in vitro to be specific for cytomegalovirus antigens. The sequencing pipeline was judged likely to have produced a cluster of highly shared sequence variants as a technical artifact. In this cohort, only TCR beta chains were sequenced, and detectable features were limited by the absence of alpha or paired-chain data. In a later analysis, HLA-associated TCR beta chains showed more clonal expansion and lower generation probabilities than non-associated chains that were equally common. According to a later analysis, TCR association rates differed among HLA loci, with DRB1 alleles showing the most associated TCRs and HLA-C alleles showing the fewest. When HLA alleles, especially DR and DQ, strongly co-occurred, TCR associations were difficult to assign to individual alleles. The authors suggested that the approach could potentially be generalized to other disease states and immunological phenotypes. A further reported finding was that TCR beta sequences accurately predicted the HLA-A and HLA-B alleles for most subjects in the first cohort. In an earlier analysis of some 500 of the donors, most TCR beta V segments were observed in productive rearrangements about 87% or about 30% of the time, broadly matching IMGT annotations. A total of 150 to 200 TCR beta chains were listed by the study as associated with cytomegalovirus. CMV serostatus was the only immune exposure information available for the cohort. Because HLA typing was unavailable for some donors at each locus, only the typed subset was used in association tests. In a later analysis, several top co-occurrence clusters were reported to appear linked to parvovirus B19, influenza, CMV and Epstein-Barr virus. The classifier was reported to diagnose cytomegalovirus status with high specificity and sensitivity in both the original and validation cohorts.

The library came from the immunoSEQ multiplex PCR assay. The multiplex PCR relied on a mix of 60 forward primers for TCR Vbeta segments and 13 reverse primers for TCR Jbeta segments. The CDR3 region of rearranged TCR beta genes was amplified from genomic DNA by a multiplex PCR assay. The Illumina HiSeq System was used to sequence the amplified TCR beta libraries as 87-base-pair reads. The study's processing was this. Across the 500 to 750 repertoires, a later analysis counted tens of millions of unique TCR beta chains, roughly 11 million of which were shared by at least two donors. To remove PCR and sequencing errors, raw reads were error-corrected and collapsed into unique sequences using a nearest-neighbor algorithm that merged closely related sequences. V, D and J gene segments were assigned by aligning CDR3 sequences to IMGT reference sequences. For a sequence to be retained, a match of at least six nucleotides was required to both a V gene segment and a J gene segment. Rearrangements were called productive when the CDR3 lacked stop codons and stayed in frame with V and J; all others were non-productive. Following IMGT convention, CDR3 was defined as the stretch from the second conserved V-encoded cysteine to the conserved J-encoded phenylalanine. The earlier analysis of fewer than 700 of the donors excluded sequences that lacked an unambiguous match to a single V gene segment. An earlier analysis of several hundred of the donors called V segments functional above 56.7% productive rearrangements and segregating when the between-donor standard deviation exceeded 5%. A statistical classification framework was built to diagnose cytomegalovirus status from the catalog of TCR beta chain sequences. A later analysis assigned V and J genes by comparing TCR nucleotide sequences with IMGT/GENE-DB human TR gene sequences. Using the TCRdist pipeline, a later analysis assigned CDR3 sequences along with most-parsimonious VDJ recombination scenarios. A later analysis defined each TCR beta chain by its CDR3 amino acid sequence plus V-gene family, and excluded reads lacking a unique V-gene family. In a later analysis, 500 to 700 highly shared, low-generation-probability nucleotide sequences were removed to address suspected cross-contamination and a sequencing artifact. For each public chain, a later analysis derived a clonal expansion index from normalized ranks of inferred template counts within each repertoire. Generation probabilities in a later analysis came from a VDJ recombination model fitted to out-of-frame rearrangements, and those results were checked against IGoR. In a later analysis, TCR-TCR, TCR-HLA and TCR-CMV co-occurrence was scored with hypergeometric tests, and a repertoire-size bias correction was applied to TCR pairs. In a later analysis, false discovery rates were estimated by permuting HLA or CMV assignments 20 times. In a later analysis, co-occurring TCRs were grouped using DBSCAN, with TCRdist sequence similarity added in when clustering inside HLA-allele-positive subsets. Repertoires with fewer than 30,000 or more than 120,000 public chains, plus five repertoires with anomalous nucleotide sharing, were excluded from co-occurrence clustering. The table was pulled from immuneACCESS by TCRdb, which kept in-frame rearrangements only. Such tables lose some clones; where checked, under half of the loss comes from unresolved V genes, and the rest has no known cause. Clone size and V and J calls were adopted from that table, with D and trimming inferred from the DNA. The sample records about 230,000 clones, just under 85% of which are singletons. The biggest ten clones account for about 0.58% of the sample.

The CDR3 measures 11 amino acids from cysteine to phenylalanine. The read is trimmed to its CDR3 DNA, 33 bases read in frame from base 1. Reading the germline V gene (reference sequence) gives CDR1 SGHAT and CDR2 FQDESV. V loses 4 bases, J loses 7 bases, and the germline ends lie 5 bases apart. With respect to this clone: Its specific antigen is unknown. The input lacks base qualities; no much larger clone sits a single base away.

The sequence was collected from a woman aged 40 to 55 in good health and CMV-seronegative. The chain was built from TRBV11-1 and TRBJ2-1, with the D gene uncertain. The specimen was PBMCs. The CDR3 reads CASSSDNEQFF. In nucleotide form, the sequence is TGTGCCAGCAGCTCAGATAATGAGCAGTTCTTC.